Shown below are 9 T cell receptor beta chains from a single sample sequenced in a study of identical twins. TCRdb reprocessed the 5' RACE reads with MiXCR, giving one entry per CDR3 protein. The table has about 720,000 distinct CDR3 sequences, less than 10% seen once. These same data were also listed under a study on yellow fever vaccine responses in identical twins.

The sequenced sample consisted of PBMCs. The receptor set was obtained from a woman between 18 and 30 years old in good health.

Written as DNA, the CDR3 is TGCAGTGCTAGTACTAGCGGGGGCGCCGGGATTCAGTACTTC. It yields the protein CSASTSGGAGIQYF. J is TRBJ2-4 and V is TRBV20-1; TRBD2 matches 11 bases. The CDR3 covers 14 residues. V trimming: 3 bases; J trimming: 10 bases; junction bases outside the gene matches: 8. In germline, CDR1 is DFQATT, CDR2 SNEGSKA (reference sequence).

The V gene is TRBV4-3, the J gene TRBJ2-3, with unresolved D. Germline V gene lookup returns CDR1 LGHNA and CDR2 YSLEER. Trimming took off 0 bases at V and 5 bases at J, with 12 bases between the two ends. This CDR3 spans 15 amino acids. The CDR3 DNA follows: TGCGCCAGCAGCCAAGATACCGTCTCTCGAGATACGCAGTATTTT. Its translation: CASSQDTVSRDTQYF.

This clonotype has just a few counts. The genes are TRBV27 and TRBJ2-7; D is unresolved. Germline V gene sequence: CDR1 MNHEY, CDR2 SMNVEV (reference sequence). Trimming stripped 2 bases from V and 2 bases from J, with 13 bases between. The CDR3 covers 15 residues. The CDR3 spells CASSLDWAKTYEQYF. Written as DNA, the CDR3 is TGTGCCAGCAGTTTAGATTGGGCGAAGACCTACGAGCAGTACTTC.

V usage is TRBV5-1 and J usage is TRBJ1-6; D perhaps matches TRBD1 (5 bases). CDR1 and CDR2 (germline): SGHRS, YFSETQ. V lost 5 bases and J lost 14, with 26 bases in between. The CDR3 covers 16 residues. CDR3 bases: TGCGCCAGCAGAACTATATCAGACGGCCGGGACTCCACCCTCCACTTT. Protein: CASRTISDGRDSTLHF. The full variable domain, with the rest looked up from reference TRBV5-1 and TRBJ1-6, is KAGVTQTPRYLIKTRGQQVTLSCSPISGHRSVSWYQQTPGQGLQFLFEYFSETQRNKGNFPGRFSGRQFSNSRSEMNVSTLELGDSALYLCASRTISDGRDSTLHFGNGTRLTVT.

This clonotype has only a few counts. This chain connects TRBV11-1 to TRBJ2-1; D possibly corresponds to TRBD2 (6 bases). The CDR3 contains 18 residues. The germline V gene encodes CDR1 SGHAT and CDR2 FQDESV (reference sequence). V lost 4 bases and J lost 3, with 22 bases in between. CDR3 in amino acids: CASSSNLLAHGRYNEQFF. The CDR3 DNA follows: TGTGCCAGCAGCTCAAACCTCCTAGCGCACGGACGCTACAATGAGCAGTTCTTC.

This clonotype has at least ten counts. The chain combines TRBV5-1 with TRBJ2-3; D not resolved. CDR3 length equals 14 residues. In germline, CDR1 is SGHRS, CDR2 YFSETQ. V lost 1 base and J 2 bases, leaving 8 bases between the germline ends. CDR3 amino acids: CASSLRQSTDTQYF. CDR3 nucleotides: TGCGCCAGCAGCTTGAGGCAGTCCACAGATACGCAGTATTTT.

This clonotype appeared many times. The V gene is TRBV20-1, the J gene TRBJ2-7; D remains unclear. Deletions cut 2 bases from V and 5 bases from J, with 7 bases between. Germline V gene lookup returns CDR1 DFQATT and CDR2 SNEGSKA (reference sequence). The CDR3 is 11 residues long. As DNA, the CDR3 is TGCAGTGCTAGAAAGGTGGACGAGCAGTACTTC. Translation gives CSARKVDEQYF.

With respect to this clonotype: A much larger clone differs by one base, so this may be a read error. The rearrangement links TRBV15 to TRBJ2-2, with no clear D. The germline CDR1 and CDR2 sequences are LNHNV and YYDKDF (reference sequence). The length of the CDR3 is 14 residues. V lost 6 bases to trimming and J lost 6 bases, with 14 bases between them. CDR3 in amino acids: CATRLRSRAGELFF. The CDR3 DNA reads TGTGCCACCAGGCTGCGATCAAGGGCCGGGGAGCTGTTTTTT.

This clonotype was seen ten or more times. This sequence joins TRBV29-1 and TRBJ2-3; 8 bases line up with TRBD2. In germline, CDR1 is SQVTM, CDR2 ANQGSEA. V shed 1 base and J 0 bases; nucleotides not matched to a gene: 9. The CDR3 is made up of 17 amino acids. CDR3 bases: TGCAGCGTTGAAGCGGGCGGGGGGCGTACTAGCACAGATACGCAGTATTTT. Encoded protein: CSVEAGGGRTSTDTQYF.